One and the same sample provided the 5 T cell receptor beta chains below, sequenced in a study of blood T cell repertoires in COVID-19. Some clones are missing from TCRdb's copy, which holds only in-frame ones; the method was immunoSEQ multiplex PCR. The sample has some 260,000 clones, approximately 90% seen once. Sequencing was done on a sample of peripheral blood. Every receptor here comes from a woman in her forties who had recovered from COVID-19.

The genes are TRBV19 and TRBJ2-7; 11 nucleotides align to TRBD2. CDR1 is LNHDA, CDR2 SQIVND, per germline (reference sequence). V was clipped by 6 bases and J by 4 bases; unmatched bases: 8. This CDR3 comprises 15 residues. The CDR3 reads CASRSLAGGSYEQYF. DNA of the CDR3: TGTGCCAGTAGGAGTCTAGCGGGAGGTAGTTACGAGCAGTACTTC.

The CDR3 DNA follows: TGTGCCAGCAGCTTAATTCAAGAGCAGTTCTTC. Amino acids: CASSLIQEQFF. This rearrangement joins TRBV7-9 to TRBJ2-1, with D hard to call. Germline V gene data show CDR1 as SEHNR and CDR2 as FQNEAQ (reference sequence). The V end was cut by 2 bases, the J end by 10 bases, with 6 bases between. The CDR3 spans 11 residues.

This clone appeared once. This sequence joins TRBV7-2 and TRBJ2-1; the match to TRBD2 covers 8 bases. V was pared by 5 bases and J by 8 bases, with 11 bases of the junction left unmatched. Germline-derived CDR1 and CDR2 are SGHTA and FQGNSA. The CDR3 runs to 15 residues. CDR3 nucleotides: TGTGCCAGCAGCCTAAACGGGGGGGCCCGGGATGAGCAGTTCTTC. This translates into CASSLNGGARDEQFF.

The chain links TRBV19 to TRBJ1-2; TRBD1 might be the D (6 bases). CDR3 length: 14 residues. V lost 7 bases, J lost 0 bases, and 12 bases lay in between. Germline CDR1 is LNHDA and CDR2 is SQIVND (reference sequence). CDR3 residues: CASIPTGANYGYTF. The CDR3 coding sequence is TGTGCCAGTATCCCGACAGGCGCTAACTATGGCTACACCTTC.

The chain carries TRBV7-9 and TRBJ1-4, with a weak D call TRBD1 (6 bases). The length of the CDR3 is 14 residues. V gave up 1 base and J gave up 3 bases, with 6 bases separating them. The germline V gene has CDR1 SEHNR and CDR2 FQNEAQ (reference sequence). The CDR3 bases are TGTGCCAGCAGCTTAGGGGGGCCTAATGAAAAACTGTTTTTT. Amino acid sequence: CASSLGGPNEKLFF. Supplemented by reference TRBV7-9 and TRBJ1-4, the full variable domain reads DTGVSQNPRHKITKRGQNVTFRCDPISEHNRLYWYRQTLGQGPEFLTYFQNEAQLEKSRLLSDRFSAERPKGSFSTLEIQRTEQGDSAMYLCASSLGGPNEKLFFGSGTQLSVL.